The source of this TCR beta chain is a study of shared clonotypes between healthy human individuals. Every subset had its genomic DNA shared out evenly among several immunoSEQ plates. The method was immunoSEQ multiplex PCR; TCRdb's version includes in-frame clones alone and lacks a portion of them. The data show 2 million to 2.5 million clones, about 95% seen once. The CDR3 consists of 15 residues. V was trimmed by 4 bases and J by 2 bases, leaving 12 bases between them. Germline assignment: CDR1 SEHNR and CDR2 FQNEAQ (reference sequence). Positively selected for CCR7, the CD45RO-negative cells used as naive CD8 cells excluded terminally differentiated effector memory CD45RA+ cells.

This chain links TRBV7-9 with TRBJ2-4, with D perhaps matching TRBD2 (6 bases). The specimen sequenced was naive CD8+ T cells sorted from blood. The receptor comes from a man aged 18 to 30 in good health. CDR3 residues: CASSSPEGTKNIQYF. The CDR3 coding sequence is TGTGCCAGCAGCTCACCGGAGGGTACCAAAAACATTCAGTACTTC.